This note documents a single TCR beta chain sequence. The antigen remains unidentified. This sample was included in a study of post-analysis software for immune sequencing data. Study-wide background: Included among the disease courses, which were recorded for the cohort, were relapsing-remitting, secondary progressive and progressive-relapsing multiple sclerosis.

The library was made from cDNA and included unique molecular identifiers. TCRdb used MiXCR to reprocess the PCR reads, holding one entry per CDR3 protein. The sample includes fewer than 900,000 distinct CDR3 sequences, 46% seen only once; the top ten take over 4.5%. Study-wide results and limits: When compared against controls, multiple sclerosis patients showed significantly lower normalized Chao1 diversity. When the samples were clustered directly with F measure, those that had been prepared in the same batch showed strong co-clustering.

Material: blood. This TCR came from a girl between 10 and 17 years old with multiple sclerosis.

CDR3 in amino acids: CASSLGVAGVFGADTQYF. The CDR3 coding sequence is TGTGCCAGCAGCCTGGGGGTAGCGGGAGTCTTTGGGGCAGATACGCAGTATTTT. The chain joins TRBV3-1 to TRBJ2-3, with TRBD2 matching 9 bases. The CDR3 totals 18 residues. V lost 4 bases to trimming and J lost 4 bases; unmatched junction nucleotides: 15. The germline gives CDR1 LGHDT, CDR2 YNNKEL (reference sequence).